This TCR beta chain was sequenced for a study of cytomegalovirus exposure and HLA in healthy donors. Broader study findings: The authors enumerated over 150 TCR beta chains as linked to cytomegalovirus.

This clone was counted a few times. As yet, its antigen is unknown. Primers included in the PCR were 60 Vbeta and 13 Jbeta primers. Method: immunoSEQ multiplex PCR; TCRdb's copy keeps in-frame clones and lacks some. The table includes 70,000 to 100,000 clones, roughly 63% detected once. The V gene's germline CDR1 is SNHLY and CDR2 FYNNEI. V lost 4 bases and J 4 bases, leaving 16 bases between the germline ends. The CDR3 contains 15 residues. V usage is TRBV2 and J usage is TRBJ2-5; D is perhaps TRBD2 (5 bases). The specimen sequenced was PBMCs. The receptor was isolated from a man between 45 and 60 years old in good health and CMV-seronegative. The CDR3 here is CASSVFQDLGETQYF. In DNA form, the CDR3 reads TGTGCCAGCAGTGTGTTCCAGGACTTAGGAGAGACCCAGTACTTC.